Each of the 4 T cell receptor beta chains below was sequenced from the same sample in a study of human T cells and chemical hapten exposure (dated by TCRdb to the early 2020s). This sample's time point label indicates: pre-sensitization, week 0. Interpreted using the paper, the treatment or condition label stands for: therapeutic diphenylcyclopropenone sensitization with weekly scalp DPC. Receptor amplification or capture employed RACE. The data were produced on a NextSeq 500. Starting from the raw public reads, TCRdb applied fastp trimming at Q25, assembled clones with MiXCR and retained in-frame beta chains. Merged by CDR3 protein, the rows form single entries marked with the most common genes and DNA. The sample yields around 330,000 distinct CDR3 sequences; 5% to 6.5% were counted once. The top ten clonotypes cover around 8% of the sample. This specimen consisted of whole blood, obtained in connection with sensitization to the hapten diphenylcyclopropenone (DPC). Every receptor here comes from a woman in her late teens or twenties with alopecia areata. Some clones in this sample may be carry-over from other donors' samples.

This clonotype was observed at least ten times. The rearrangement uses TRBV10-2 and TRBJ2-2, with 7 bases aligning to TRBD2. This CDR3 has 15 amino acids. Germline values: CDR1 WSHSY, CDR2 SAAADI. J gave up 5 bases and V 8 bases, and 11 bases lay outside the gene matches. The CDR3 coding sequence is TGCGCCAGCCGTGCTAGCGGCCCTGGGACCGGGGAGCTGTTTTTT. It yields the protein CASRASGPGTGELFF.

The table lists this clonotype with many counts. The chain couples TRBV27 to TRBJ1-5; D call uncertain. Looked up from germline, CDR1 is MNHEY and CDR2 is SMNVEV (reference sequence). This CDR3 spans 18 amino acids. V lost 5 bases and J lost 0, with 20 bases in between. The CDR3 here is CASSTQPPTRYSNQPQHF. The CDR3, as DNA: TGTGCCAGCAGTACCCAGCCGCCGACAAGATATAGCAATCAGCCCCAGCATTTT.

V is TRBV7-2 and J is TRBJ2-5; the D call may be TRBD1 or TRBD2 (5 bases each). The ends were cut back, 0 bases at V and 4 bases at J, with 12 bases in the middle. The CDR3 totals 15 residues. Germline V gene sequence: CDR1 SGHTA, CDR2 FQGNSA. CDR3 in DNA: TGTGCCAGCAGCTTAGCGGGGGTCTTCGGAGAGACCCAGTACTTC. This sequence encodes CASSLAGVFGETQYF.

The sample holds many counts of this clonotype. The V call is TRBV4-3, the J call TRBJ2-7; D remains ambiguous. Germline lookup yields CDR1 LGHNA and CDR2 YSLEER. This CDR3 is built from 13 residues. V gave up 0 bases and J gave up 1 base, with 4 bases separating them. CDR3 sequence: CASSQDTSYEQYF. CDR3 DNA sequence: TGCGCCAGCAGCCAAGATACGTCCTACGAGCAGTACTTC.